What follows is one TCR beta chain and its context. The record originates from a study of blood T cell repertoires in COVID-19. This CDR3 contains 13 residues. The germline V gene has CDR1 SGHTA and CDR2 FQGNSA. V lost 8 bases, J lost 3 bases, and 7 bases stayed unmatched. Per the authors' pipeline: Researchers report that nucleated cell counts were estimated from reference gene primer amplification. The method was immunoSEQ multiplex PCR; TCRdb's version includes in-frame clones alone and lacks a portion of them. V, J and clone size are taken as reported in that table, and D and trimming were inferred from the DNA itself. The sample carries 200,000 to 250,000 clones, about 82% recorded once.

The sample taken for sequencing was peripheral blood. This rearrangement joins TRBV7-2 to TRBJ2-7, with 7 nucleotides matching TRBD1. This clonotype was obtained from a man older than 75 with acute or convalescent COVID-19. This CDR3 reads CASSRDSYYEQYF. DNA of the CDR3: TGTGCCAGCTCCCGGGACAGCTACTACGAGCAGTACTTC. Complete variable domain (other parts from reference TRBV7-2 and TRBJ2-7): GAGVSQSPSNKVTEKGKDVELRCDPISGHTALYWYRQSLGQGLEFLIYFQGNSAPDKSGLPSDRFSAERTGGSVSTLTIQRTQQEDSAVYLCASSRDSYYEQYFGPGTRLTVT.